Described below is a single T cell receptor beta chain sequence and its context. Here immunoSEQ multiplex PCR was the method, and the copy in TCRdb shows in-frame clones only, minus some. This table holds fewer than 200,000 clones, around four fifths found once. The CDR3 loop spans 13 amino acids. With 0 bases removed from V and 9 bases from J, the gap between germline ends came to 12 bases. The germline V gene has CDR1 GTSNPN and CDR2 SVGIG (reference sequence). These data originate in a study of blood T cell repertoires in COVID-19. For the study at large: Acute and convalescent COVID-19 specimens originated in the United States, Italy and Spain. T cells, B-cell-depleted T cells, or PBMCs provided the cDNA or gDNA that served as material.

This clonotype was obtained from a woman between 50 and 59 years old who had recovered from COVID-19. Specimen: PBMCs or T cells enriched from blood (not recorded which). V and J are TRBV30 and TRBJ2-1; D is perhaps TRBD2 (6 bases). The CDR3, as DNA: TGTGCCTGGAGTGTACGGGTGGGGGGTGAGCAGTTCTTC. This sequence encodes CAWSVRVGGEQFF.